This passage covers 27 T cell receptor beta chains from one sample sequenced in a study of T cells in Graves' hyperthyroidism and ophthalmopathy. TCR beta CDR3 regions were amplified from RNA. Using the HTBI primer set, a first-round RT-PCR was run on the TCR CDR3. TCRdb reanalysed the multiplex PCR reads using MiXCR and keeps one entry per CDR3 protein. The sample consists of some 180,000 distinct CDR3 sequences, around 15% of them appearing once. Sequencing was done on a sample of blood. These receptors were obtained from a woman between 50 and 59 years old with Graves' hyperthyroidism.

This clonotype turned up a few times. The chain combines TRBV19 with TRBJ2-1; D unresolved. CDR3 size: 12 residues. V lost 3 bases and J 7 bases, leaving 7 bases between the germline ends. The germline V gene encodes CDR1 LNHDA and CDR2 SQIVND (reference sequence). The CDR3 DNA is TGTGCCAGTAGTATGGTTAAAAATGAGCAGTTCTTC. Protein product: CASSMVKNEQFF.

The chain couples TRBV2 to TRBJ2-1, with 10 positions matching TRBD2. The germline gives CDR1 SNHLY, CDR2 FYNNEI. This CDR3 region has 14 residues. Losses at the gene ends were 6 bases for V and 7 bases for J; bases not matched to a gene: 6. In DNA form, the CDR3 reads TGTGCCAGCAGGGGGGTTAGCGGGAGGAATGAGCAGTTCTTC. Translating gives CASRGVSGRNEQFF.

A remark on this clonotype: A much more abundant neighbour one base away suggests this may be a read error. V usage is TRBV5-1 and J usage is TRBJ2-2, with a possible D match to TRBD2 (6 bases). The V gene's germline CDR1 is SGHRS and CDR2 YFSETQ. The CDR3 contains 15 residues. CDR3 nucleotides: TGCGCCAGCGGCTTGGAGGGCGCCTATCCCGGGGAGCTGTTTTTT. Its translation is CASGLEGAYPGELFF.

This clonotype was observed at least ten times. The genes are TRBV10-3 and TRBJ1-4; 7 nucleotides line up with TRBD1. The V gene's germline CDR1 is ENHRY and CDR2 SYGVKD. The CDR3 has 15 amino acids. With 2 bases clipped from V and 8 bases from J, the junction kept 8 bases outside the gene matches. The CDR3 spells CAISETQGVGEKLFF. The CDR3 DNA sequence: TGTGCCATCAGTGAGACGCAGGGGGTGGGGGAAAAACTGTTTTTT.

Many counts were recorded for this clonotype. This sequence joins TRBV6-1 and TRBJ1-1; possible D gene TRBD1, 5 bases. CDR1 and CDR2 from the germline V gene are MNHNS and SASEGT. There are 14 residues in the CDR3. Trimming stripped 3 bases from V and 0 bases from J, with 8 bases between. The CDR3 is CASSEPGVNTEAFF. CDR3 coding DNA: TGTGCCAGCAGTGAGCCGGGGGTGAACACTGAAGCTTTCTTT.

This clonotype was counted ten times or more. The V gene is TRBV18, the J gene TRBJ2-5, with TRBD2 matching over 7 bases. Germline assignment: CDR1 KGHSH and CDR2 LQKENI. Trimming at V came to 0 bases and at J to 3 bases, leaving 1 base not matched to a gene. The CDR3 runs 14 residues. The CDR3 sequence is CASSPPGGEETQYF. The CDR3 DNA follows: TGTGCCAGCTCACCACCGGGAGGGGAAGAGACCCAGTACTTC.

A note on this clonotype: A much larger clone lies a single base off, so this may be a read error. As DNA, the CDR3 is TGTGCCAGCGGCTTGGCCGGGGGGTTCGACGAGCAGTACTTC. As protein: CASGLAGGFDEQYF. The rearrangement uses TRBV7-9 and TRBJ2-7; TRBD2 matches 7 bases. Germline CDR1 and CDR2: SEHNR and FQNEAQ (reference sequence). The CDR3 has 14 amino acids. The variable domain in full, completed from reference TRBV7-9 and TRBJ2-7, reads DTGVSQNPRHKITKRGQNVTFRCDPISEHNRLYWYRQTLGQGPEFLTYFQNEAQLEKSRLLSDRFSAERPKGSFSTLEIQRTEQGDSAMYLCASGLAGGFDEQYFGPGTRLTVT.

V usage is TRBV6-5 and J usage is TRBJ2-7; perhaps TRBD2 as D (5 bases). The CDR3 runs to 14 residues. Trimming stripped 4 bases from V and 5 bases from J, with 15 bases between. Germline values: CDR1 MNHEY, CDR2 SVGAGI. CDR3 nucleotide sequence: TGTGCCAGCAGTTCGCAAGGCGGGTCCGACGAGCAGTACTTC. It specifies CASSSQGGSDEQYF.

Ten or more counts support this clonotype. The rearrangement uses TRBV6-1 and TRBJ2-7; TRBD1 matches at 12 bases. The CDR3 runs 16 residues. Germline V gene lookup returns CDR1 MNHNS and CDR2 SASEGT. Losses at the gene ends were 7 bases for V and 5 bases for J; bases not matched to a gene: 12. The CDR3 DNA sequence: TGTGCCAGCAACCAGGGACAGGGGGCCGTCATCCACGAGCAGTACTTC. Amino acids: CASNQGQGAVIHEQYF.

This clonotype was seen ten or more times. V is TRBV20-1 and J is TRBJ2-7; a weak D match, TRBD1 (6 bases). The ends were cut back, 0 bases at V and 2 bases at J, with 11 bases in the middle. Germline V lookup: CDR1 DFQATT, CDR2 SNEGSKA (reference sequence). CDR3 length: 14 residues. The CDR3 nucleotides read TGCAGTGCTAGAGATCCGTCAGGGGCCTACGAGCAGTACTTC. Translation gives CSARDPSGAYEQYF.

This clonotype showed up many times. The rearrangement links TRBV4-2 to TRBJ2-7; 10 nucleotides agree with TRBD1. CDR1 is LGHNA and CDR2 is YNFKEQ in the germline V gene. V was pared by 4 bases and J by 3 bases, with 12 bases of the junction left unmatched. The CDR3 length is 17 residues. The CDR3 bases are TGTGCCAGCAGCCTGAGGGGGGTCGGGACAGGGGACTACGAGCAGTACTTC. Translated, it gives CASSLRGVGTGDYEQYF.

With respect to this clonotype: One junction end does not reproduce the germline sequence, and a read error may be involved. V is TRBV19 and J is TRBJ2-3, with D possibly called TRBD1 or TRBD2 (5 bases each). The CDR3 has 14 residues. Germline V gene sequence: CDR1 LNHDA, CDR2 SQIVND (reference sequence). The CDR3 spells CASSRRGDTDMQYF. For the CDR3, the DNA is TGTGCCAGTAGCCGAAGGGGAGACACAGATATGCAGTATTTT. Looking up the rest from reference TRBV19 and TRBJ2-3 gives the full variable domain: DGGITQSPKYLFRKEGQNVTLSCEQNLNHDAMYWYRQDPGQGLRLIYYSQIVNDFQKGDIAEGYSVSREKKESFPLTVTSAQKNPTAFYLCASSRRGDTDMQYFGPGTRLTVL.

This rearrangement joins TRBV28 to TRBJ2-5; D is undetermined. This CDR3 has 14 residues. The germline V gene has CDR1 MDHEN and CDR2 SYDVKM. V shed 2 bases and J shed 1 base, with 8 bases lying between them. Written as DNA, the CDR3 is TGTGCCAGCAGTTTAAGCTGGGCCCAAGAGACCCAGTACTTC. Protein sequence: CASSLSWAQETQYF.

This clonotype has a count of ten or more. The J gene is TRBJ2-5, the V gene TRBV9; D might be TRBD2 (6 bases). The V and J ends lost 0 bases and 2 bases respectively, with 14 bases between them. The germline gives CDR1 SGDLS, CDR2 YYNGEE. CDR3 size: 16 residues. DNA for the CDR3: TGTGCCAGCAGCGTAGTTTGGGACTTCATGCAAGAGACCCAGTACTTC. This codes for CASSVVWDFMQETQYF.

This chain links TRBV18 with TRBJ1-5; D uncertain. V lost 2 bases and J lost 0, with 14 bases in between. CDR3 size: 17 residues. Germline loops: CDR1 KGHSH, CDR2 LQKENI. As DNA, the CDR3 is TGTGCCAGCTCACCAAAGGGCAGTCTTTCTAGCAATCAGCCCCAGCATTTT. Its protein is CASSPKGSLSSNQPQHF.

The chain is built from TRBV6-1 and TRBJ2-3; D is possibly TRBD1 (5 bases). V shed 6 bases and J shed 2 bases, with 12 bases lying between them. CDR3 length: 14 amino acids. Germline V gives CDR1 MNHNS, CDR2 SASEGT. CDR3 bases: TGTGCCAGCAGGGGGCCGGAACTCACAGATACGCAGTATTTT. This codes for CASRGPELTDTQYF.

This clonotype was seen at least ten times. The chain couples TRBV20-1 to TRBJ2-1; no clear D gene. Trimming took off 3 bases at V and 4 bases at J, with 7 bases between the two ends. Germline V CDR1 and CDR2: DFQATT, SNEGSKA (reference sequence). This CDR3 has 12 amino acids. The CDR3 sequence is CSARSDYNEQFF. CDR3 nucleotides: TGCAGTGCTAGGTCAGATTACAATGAGCAGTTCTTC.

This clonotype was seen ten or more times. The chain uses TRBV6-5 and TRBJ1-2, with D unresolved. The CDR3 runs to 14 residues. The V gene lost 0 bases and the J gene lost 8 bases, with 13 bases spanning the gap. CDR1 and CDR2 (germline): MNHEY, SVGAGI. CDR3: CASSYSGSAGGYTF. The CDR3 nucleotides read TGTGCCAGCAGTTACTCCGGTTCCGCGGGGGGCTACACCTTC.

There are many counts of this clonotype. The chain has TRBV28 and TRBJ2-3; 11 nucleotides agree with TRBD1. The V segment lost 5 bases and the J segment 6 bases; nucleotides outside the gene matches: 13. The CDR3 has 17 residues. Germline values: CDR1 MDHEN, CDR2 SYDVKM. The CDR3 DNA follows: TGTGCCAGCAGTCGACCGCGAGGGACAGGGGGTAGGGATACGCAGTATTTT. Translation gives CASSRPRGTGGRDTQYF.

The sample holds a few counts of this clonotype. CDR3 amino acids: CASSLAGQEYGYTF. CDR3 bases: TGCGCCAGCAGCTTGGCCGGACAGGAGTATGGCTACACCTTC. The chain links TRBV5-1 to TRBJ1-2, with 7 bases that match TRBD1. CDR3 length: 14 residues. CDR1 is SGHRS and CDR2 is YFSETQ in the germline V gene. J was trimmed by 5 bases and V by 0 bases; bases with no gene match: 4.

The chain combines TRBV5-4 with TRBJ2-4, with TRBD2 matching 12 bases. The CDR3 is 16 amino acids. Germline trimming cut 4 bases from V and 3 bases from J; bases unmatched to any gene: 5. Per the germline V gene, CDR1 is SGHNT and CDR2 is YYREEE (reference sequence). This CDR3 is CASSQLAGGYKNIQYF. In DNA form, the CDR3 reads TGTGCCAGCAGCCAACTAGCGGGGGGATACAAAAACATTCAGTACTTC. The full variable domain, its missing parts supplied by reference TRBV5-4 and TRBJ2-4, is ETGVTQSPTHLIKTRGQQVTLRCSSQSGHNTVSWYQQALGQGPQFIFQYYREEENGRGNFPPRFSGLQFPNYSSELNVNALELDDSALYLCASSQLAGGYKNIQYFGAGTRLSVL.

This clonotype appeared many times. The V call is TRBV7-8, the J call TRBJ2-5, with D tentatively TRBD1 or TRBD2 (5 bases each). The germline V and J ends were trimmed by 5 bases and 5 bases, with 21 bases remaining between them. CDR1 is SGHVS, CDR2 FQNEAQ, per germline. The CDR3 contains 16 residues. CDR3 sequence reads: CASSVSYAGARETQYF. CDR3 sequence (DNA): TGTGCCAGCAGCGTATCCTACGCCGGGGCCCGGGAGACCCAGTACTTC.

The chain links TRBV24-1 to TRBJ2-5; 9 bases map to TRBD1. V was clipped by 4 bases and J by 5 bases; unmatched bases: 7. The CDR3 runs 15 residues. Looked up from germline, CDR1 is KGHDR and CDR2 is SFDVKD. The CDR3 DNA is TGTGCCACCAGTGACGGGACAGGGCGTTTGGAGACCCAGTACTTC. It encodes CATSDGTGRLETQYF.

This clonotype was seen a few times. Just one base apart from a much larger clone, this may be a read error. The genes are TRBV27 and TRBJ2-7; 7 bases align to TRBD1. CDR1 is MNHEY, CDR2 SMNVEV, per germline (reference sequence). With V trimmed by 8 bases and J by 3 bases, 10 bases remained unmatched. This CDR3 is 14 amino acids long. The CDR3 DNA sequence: TGTGCCAGCGGTCTCACCGGGACAGACTACGAGCAGTACTTC. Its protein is CASGLTGTDYEQYF.

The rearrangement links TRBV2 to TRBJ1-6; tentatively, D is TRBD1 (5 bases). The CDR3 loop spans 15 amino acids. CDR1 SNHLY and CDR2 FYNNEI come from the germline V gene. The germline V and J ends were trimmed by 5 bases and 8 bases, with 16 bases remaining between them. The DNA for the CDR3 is TGTGCCAGCAGTTGGGCCCGGGACGGAGATTCACCCCTCCACTTT. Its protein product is CASSWARDGDSPLHF.

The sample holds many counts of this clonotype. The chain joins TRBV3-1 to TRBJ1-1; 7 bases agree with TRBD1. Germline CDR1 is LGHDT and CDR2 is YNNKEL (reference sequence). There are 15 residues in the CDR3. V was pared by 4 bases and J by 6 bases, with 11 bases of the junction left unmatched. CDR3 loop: CASSLLARGAAEAFF. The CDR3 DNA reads TGTGCCAGCAGCCTATTAGCCAGGGGGGCGGCTGAAGCTTTCTTT.

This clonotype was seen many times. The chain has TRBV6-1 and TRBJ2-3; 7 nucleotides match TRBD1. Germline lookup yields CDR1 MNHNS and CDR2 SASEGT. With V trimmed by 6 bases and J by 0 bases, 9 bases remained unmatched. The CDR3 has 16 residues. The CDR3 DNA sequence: TGTGCCAGCAGACCCAGGGACAGACCAAGCACAGATACGCAGTATTTT. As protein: CASRPRDRPSTDTQYF.